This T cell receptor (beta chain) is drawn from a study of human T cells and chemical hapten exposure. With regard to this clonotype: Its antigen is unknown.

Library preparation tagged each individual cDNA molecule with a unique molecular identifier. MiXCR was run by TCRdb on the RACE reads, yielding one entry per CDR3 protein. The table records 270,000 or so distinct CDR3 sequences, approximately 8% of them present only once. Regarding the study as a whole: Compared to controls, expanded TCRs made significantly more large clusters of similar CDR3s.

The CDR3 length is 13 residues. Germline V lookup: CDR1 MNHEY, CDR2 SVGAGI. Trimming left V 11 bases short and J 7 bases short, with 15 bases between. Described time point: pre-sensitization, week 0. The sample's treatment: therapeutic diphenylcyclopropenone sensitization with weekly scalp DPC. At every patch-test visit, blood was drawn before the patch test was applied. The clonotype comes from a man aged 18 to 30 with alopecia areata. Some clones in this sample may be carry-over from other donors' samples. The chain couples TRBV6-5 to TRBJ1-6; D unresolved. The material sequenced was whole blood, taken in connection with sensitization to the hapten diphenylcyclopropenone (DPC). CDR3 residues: CAFLKCWNSPLHF. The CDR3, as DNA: TGTGCCTTCTTGAAGTGTTGGAATTCACCCCTCCACTTT.